This passage covers 20 T cell receptor beta chains from one sample sequenced in a study of technical replicates of blood from several donors. Assay: immunoSEQ multiplex PCR; the TCRdb copy retains only in-frame clones and omits some. The profile shows 40,000 to 55,000 clones, 95% to 96% of them singletons. Source material: T cells isolated from PBMCs. The receptor source for this set is a human donor in good health.

The J gene is TRBJ1-1, the V gene TRBV7-6; no firm D call. The germline V gene encodes CDR1 SGHVS and CDR2 FNYEAQ. The CDR3 is made up of 13 amino acids. V was pared by 4 bases and J by 2 bases, with 8 bases between. The CDR3 sequence is CASSSRGNTEAFF. The DNA of the CDR3 is TGTGCCAGCAGCTCTCGGGGAAACACTGAAGCTTTCTTT. Variable domain in full (rest from reference TRBV7-6 and TRBJ1-1): GAGVSQSPRYKVTKRGQDVALRCDPISGHVSLYWYRQALGQGPEFLTYFNYEAQQDKSGLPNDRFSAERPEGSISTLTIQRTEQRDSAMYRCASSSRGNTEAFFGQGTRLTVV.

This clone was detected a few times. V usage is TRBV2 and J usage is TRBJ1-1, with 7 bases matching TRBD1. The ends lost 7 bases at V and 10 bases at J; junction bases unmatched: 6. There are 11 residues in the CDR3. CDR1 and CDR2 (germline): SNHLY, FYNNEI. CDR3 in amino acids: CASTTGEGAFF. In DNA form, the CDR3 reads TGTGCCAGCACCACAGGGGAAGGAGCTTTCTTT. The complete variable domain, with remaining parts taken from reference TRBV2 and TRBJ1-1, reads EPEVTQTPSHQVTQMGQEVILRCVPISNHLYFYWYRQILGQKVEFLVSFYNNEISEKSEIFDDQFSVERPDGSNFTLKIRSTKLEDSAMYFCASTTGEGAFFGQGTRLTVV.

The chain combines TRBV4-2 with TRBJ2-7, with TRBD2 matching over 8 bases. Losses at the gene ends were 3 bases for V and 3 bases for J; bases not matched to a gene: 10. The CDR3 extends over 16 amino acids. Germline V gene sequence: CDR1 LGHNA, CDR2 YNFKEQ. DNA for the CDR3: TGTGCCAGCAGCCACGGAAGGCGGGAGGAGGGCTACGAGCAGTACTTC. Translation gives CASSHGRREEGYEQYF.

This chain uses TRBV7-3 with TRBJ2-1, with 9 bases matching TRBD1. The germline V gene has CDR1 SGHTA and CDR2 FQGTGA. V lost 7 bases to trimming and J lost 3 bases; unmatched junction nucleotides: 10. This CDR3 region has 16 residues. The DNA of the CDR3 is TGTGCCAGCAACATTGATCCGGGACAGGGCTACAATGAGCAGTTCTTC. This codes for CASNIDPGQGYNEQFF.

The rearrangement uses TRBV19 and TRBJ1-1, with TRBD1 as a possible D gene (6 bases). Between the trimmed V and J ends, which lost 6 bases and 1 base, there was a span of 9 bases. The CDR3 spans 13 residues. In germline, CDR1 is LNHDA, CDR2 SQIVND (reference sequence). This chain's CDR3 is CASSLQGNTEAFF. The CDR3 nucleotides are TGTGCCAGTAGCTTACAGGGGAACACTGAAGCTTTCTTT.

J is TRBJ2-1 and V is TRBV30, with TRBD2 matching 12 bases. From germline, CDR1 is GTSNPN and CDR2 SVGIG (reference sequence). The CDR3 runs to 15 residues. Trimming cost V 6 bases and J 7 bases; bases outside gene matches: 10. CDR3 DNA sequence: TGTGCCTGTGACTACGGGACTAGCGGGCGGAATGAGCAGTTCTTC. Amino acid sequence: CACDYGTSGRNEQFF.

The chain links TRBV30 to TRBJ1-1; no definite D call. Germline lookup yields CDR1 GTSNPN and CDR2 SVGIG (reference sequence). V was shortened by 6 bases and J by 6 bases, with 5 bases between the two germline ends. CDR3 length: 9 amino acids. The CDR3: CACFPEAFF. The DNA for the CDR3 is TGTGCCTGCTTCCCTGAAGCTTTCTTT. Complete variable domain (other parts from reference TRBV30 and TRBJ1-1): SQTIHQWPATLVQPVGSPLSLECTVEGTSNPNLYWYRQAAGRGLQLLFYSVGIGQISSEVPQNLSASRPQDRQFILSSKKLLLSDSGFYLCACFPEAFFGQGTRLTVV.

J is TRBJ2-1 and V is TRBV4-3; 7 positions agree with TRBD1. The CDR3 runs 16 residues. The germline V gene encodes CDR1 LGHNA and CDR2 YSLEER. With V trimmed by 0 bases and J by 10 bases, 12 bases remained unmatched. The CDR3 DNA is TGCGCCAGCAGCCAAGAGGGCCAGACAGGGTTCAGAGAGCAGTTCTTC. It translates to CASSQEGQTGFREQFF.

The rearrangement joins TRBV4-1 to TRBJ2-5, with 11 bases identical to TRBD2. V was clipped by 6 bases and J by 5 bases; unmatched bases: 5. This CDR3 comprises 14 residues. Germline-derived CDR1 and CDR2 are MGHRA and YSYEKL. The DNA for the CDR3 is TGCGCCAGCAGGACTAGCGGGACACAGGAGACCCAGTACTTC. Translation gives CASRTSGTQETQYF.

This clone was seen just once. The genes are TRBV12-5 and TRBJ2-7, with 14 nucleotides matching TRBD2. V trimming: 6 bases; J trimming: 6 bases; junction bases outside the gene matches: 4. This CDR3 region has 14 residues. CDR1 and CDR2 from the germline V gene are LGHNT and FRNRAP. The CDR3 spells CASGMGLAGVEQYF. As DNA, the CDR3 is TGTGCTAGTGGCATGGGACTAGCGGGAGTCGAGCAGTACTTC.

The V and J genes are TRBV30 and TRBJ1-1; D perhaps matches TRBD1 (5 bases). This CDR3 region has 16 residues. V gave up 0 bases and J gave up 1 base, with 15 bases separating them. In germline, CDR1 is GTSNPN, CDR2 SVGIG (reference sequence). The CDR3 is CAWSVGMRTKNTEAFF. The CDR3 coding sequence is TGTGCCTGGAGTGTAGGTATGCGGACAAAGAACACTGAAGCTTTCTTT. Drawing the rest from reference TRBV30 and TRBJ1-1, the complete variable domain is SQTIHQWPATLVQPVGSPLSLECTVEGTSNPNLYWYRQAAGRGLQLLFYSVGIGQISSEVPQNLSASRPQDRQFILSSKKLLLSDSGFYLCAWSVGMRTKNTEAFFGQGTRLTVV.

This clone was counted only a few times. V and J are TRBV5-1 and TRBJ2-7; TRBD1 aligns across 9 bases. V lost 4 bases to trimming and J lost 6 bases; unmatched junction nucleotides: 11. Germline V gives CDR1 SGHRS, CDR2 YFSETQ. The CDR3 runs to 15 residues. The CDR3: CASSLTGTGYSEQYF. The CDR3 bases are TGCGCCAGCAGCCTCACCGGGACAGGGTATTCCGAGCAGTACTTC. Based on the CDR3 plus reference TRBV5-1 and TRBJ2-7, the full variable domain is KAGVTQTPRYLIKTRGQQVTLSCSPISGHRSVSWYQQTPGQGLQFLFEYFSETQRNKGNFPGRFSGRQFSNSRSEMNVSTLELGDSALYLCASSLTGTGYSEQYFGPGTRLTVT.

This clone was detected only once. The rearrangement links TRBV28 to TRBJ1-3, with D perhaps TRBD1 (5 bases). This CDR3 is 14 amino acids long. CDR1 MDHEN and CDR2 SYDVKM come from the germline V gene. V was pared by 3 bases and J by 2 bases, with 8 bases between. CDR3 DNA sequence: TGTGCCAGCAGTTTTGGGGCGGCTGGAAACACCATATATTTT. It is translated as CASSFGAAGNTIYF.

The V gene is TRBV30, the J gene TRBJ2-7; D is ambiguous. Per the germline V gene, CDR1 is GTSNPN and CDR2 is SVGIG (reference sequence). The CDR3 consists of 12 residues. V was shortened by 3 bases and J by 3 bases, with 9 bases between the two germline ends. The CDR3 bases are TGTGCCTGGAGCCAGGCAATCTACGAGCAGTACTTC. Protein product: CAWSQAIYEQYF.

The chain uses TRBV19 and TRBJ1-2, with unresolved D. The CDR3 is 14 residues long. Germline assignment: CDR1 LNHDA and CDR2 SQIVND (reference sequence). Trimming cost V 3 bases and J 6 bases, with 14 bases left between them. CDR3 coding DNA: TGTGCCAGTAGTATGGATCAGGCATTGGATGGCTACACCTTC. This encodes CASSMDQALDGYTF.

V gene TRBV19 combines with J gene TRBJ1-4, with 8 bases that match TRBD1. This CDR3 is 15 amino acids long. Germline V gene lookup returns CDR1 LNHDA and CDR2 SQIVND (reference sequence). V dropped 6 bases and J dropped 3; count of bases not matched to a gene: 6. Written as DNA, the CDR3 is TGTGCCAGTAGCATTGACAGGGGAGCTAATGAAAAACTGTTTTTT. This translates into CASSIDRGANEKLFF.

The V gene is TRBV7-6, the J gene TRBJ2-7, with 8 bases matching TRBD2. This CDR3 spans 14 amino acids. With V trimmed by 5 bases and J by 7 bases, 10 bases remained unmatched. The germline gives CDR1 SGHVS, CDR2 FNYEAQ. The CDR3 nucleotides are TGTGCCAGCAGCCAACCGGGACTAGATGGTGAGCAGTACTTC. Protein: CASSQPGLDGEQYF.

The V gene is TRBV5-1, the J gene TRBJ2-2; D not resolved. CDR3 length equals 14 residues. The V gene's germline CDR1 is SGHRS and CDR2 YFSETQ. V was clipped by 4 bases and J by 1 base, with 8 bases between them. DNA for the CDR3: TGCGCCAGCAGCCTTAATATGAACACCGGGGAGCTGTTTTTT. It translates to CASSLNMNTGELFF.

This clone has only a few counts. The V and J genes are TRBV6-5 and TRBJ1-2, with TRBD1 matching 8 bases. The CDR3 totals 12 residues. The junction had 5 bases not matched to a gene; V was cut back by 6 bases and J by 8 bases. In germline, CDR1 is MNHEY, CDR2 SVGAGI. The CDR3 DNA follows: TGTGCCAGCAGACGTGGACAGGGAGGCTACACCTTC. Its translation: CASRRGQGGYTF.

The CDR3 loop reads CASTKQGHQPQHF. In nucleotides, the CDR3 is TGTGCCAGTACCAAACAGGGACACCAGCCCCAGCATTTT. The chain joins TRBV19 to TRBJ1-5; D is possibly TRBD1 (6 bases). CDR1 and CDR2 from the germline V gene are LNHDA and SQIVND (reference sequence). The CDR3 spans 13 residues. With 7 bases removed from V and 7 bases from J, the gap between germline ends came to 14 bases. The complete variable domain, with remaining parts taken from reference TRBV19 and TRBJ1-5, reads DGGITQSPKYLFRKEGQNVTLSCEQNLNHDAMYWYRQDPGQGLRLIYYSQIVNDFQKGDIAEGYSVSREKKESFPLTVTSAQKNPTAFYLCASTKQGHQPQHFGDGTRLSIL.